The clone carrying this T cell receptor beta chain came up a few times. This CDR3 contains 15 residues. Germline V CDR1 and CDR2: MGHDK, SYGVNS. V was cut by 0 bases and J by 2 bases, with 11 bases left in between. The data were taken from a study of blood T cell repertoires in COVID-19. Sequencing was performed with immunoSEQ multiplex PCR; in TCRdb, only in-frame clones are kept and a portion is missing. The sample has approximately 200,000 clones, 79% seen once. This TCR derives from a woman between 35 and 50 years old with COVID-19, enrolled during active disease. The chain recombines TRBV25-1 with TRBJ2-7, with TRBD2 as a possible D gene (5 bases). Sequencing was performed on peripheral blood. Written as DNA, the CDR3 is TGTGCCAGCAGTGAATATATCGAGGGTCCCTACGAGCAGTACTTC. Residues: CASSEYIEGPYEQYF.